The 24 T cell receptor beta chains presented below share a single source sample, sequenced in a study of metastatic and nonmetastatic thyroid tumors. TCRdb used MiXCR to call clones anew from the PCR reads. The repertoire consists of 25,000 to 35,000 clones, with more than 3.5% occurring once and the leading ten covering roughly 21%. No patient received treatment before thyroid surgery. Input material: blood. Receptors originate from a female donor with papillary thyroid cancer or a benign thyroid nodule (not recorded which). Some clones in this sample may be carry-over from other donors' samples.

This clone appeared a few times. This chain connects TRBV6-6 to TRBJ2-2, with 8 bases matching TRBD2. The germline V gene has CDR1 MNHNY and CDR2 SVGAGI (reference sequence). The CDR3 totals 21 residues. V was clipped by 0 bases and J by 1 base; unmatched bases: 16. CDR3 amino acids: CASSYSFVRTSCRKNTGELFF. DNA for the CDR3: TGTGCCAGCAGTTACTCGTTTGTACGGACTAGCTGTAGGAAGAACACCGGGGAGCTGTTTTTT.

The rearrangement links TRBV6-1 to TRBJ2-7, with unresolved D. V dropped 7 bases and J dropped 2 bases, with 9 bases sitting between them. The CDR3 has 12 residues. The germline V gene has CDR1 MNHNS and CDR2 SASEGT. The CDR3 region is CASKATPYEQYF. CDR3 in DNA: TGTGCCAGCAAGGCTACCCCCTACGAGCAGTACTTC.

This clone was seen only a few times. CDR3 amino acids: CASSVYPTGSITDTQYF. DNA for the CDR3: TGTGCCAGCAGCGTATATCCCACCGGGAGCATCACAGATACGCAGTATTTT. The chain joins TRBV9 to TRBJ2-3; TRBD2 might be the D (6 bases). Between the trimmed V and J ends, which lost 1 base and 2 bases, there was a span of 17 bases. There are 17 residues in the CDR3. The germline V gene has CDR1 SGDLS and CDR2 YYNGEE.

V is TRBV6-1 and J is TRBJ1-2; D is unclear. The length of the CDR3 is 15 residues. The germline V gene has CDR1 MNHNS and CDR2 SASEGT. Trimming removed 1 base from V and 7 bases from J, with 16 bases in between. This CDR3 reads CASSEEDGRAGGYTF. CDR3 in DNA: TGTGCCAGCAGTGAAGAAGACGGGCGGGCGGGTGGCTACACCTTC.

The table lists this clone with many counts. Germline and junction disagree at one end, which may indicate a read error. The chain has TRBV20-1 and TRBJ2-5; D uncertain. The CDR3 length is 11 residues. Germline V gene lookup returns CDR1 DFQATT and CDR2 SNEGSKA (reference sequence). CDR3 nucleotide sequence: TGCAGTGCTAGGGGAAACGCCGGGTCTAACTTC. Translation gives CSARGNAGSNF.

This clone was counted many times. The rearrangement links TRBV5-6 to TRBJ1-2; the D gene is possibly TRBD1 (5 bases). V was clipped by 0 bases and J by 8 bases, with 11 bases between them. This CDR3 is built from 13 residues. Germline CDR1 is SGHDT and CDR2 is YYEEEE. CDR3 protein: CASSLGRDEGYTF. CDR3 DNA sequence: TGTGCCAGCAGCTTGGGCAGGGACGAGGGCTACACCTTC.

The table lists this clone with many counts. This chain's CDR3 is CASSLYDLPNVDTF. In nucleotides, the CDR3 is TGTGCCAGCAGCTTATACGACCTGCCGAATGTCGACACCTTC. This chain joins TRBV7-2 and TRBJ1-2; D gene uncertain. Germline assignment: CDR1 SGHTA and CDR2 FQGNSA. V was pared by 2 bases and J by 12 bases, with 19 bases between. The CDR3 runs 14 residues.

This clone has at least ten counts. The V call is TRBV9, the J call TRBJ1-1; D unclear. The CDR3 contains 13 residues. Germline V CDR1 and CDR2: SGDLS, YYNGEE. V was pared by 0 bases and J by 3 bases, with 6 bases between. CDR3 residues: CASSVGTYTEAFF. The CDR3 DNA reads TGTGCCAGCAGCGTAGGCACTTACACTGAAGCTTTCTTT.

This clone was observed a handful of times. This chain links TRBV13 with TRBJ2-2; 12 positions agree with TRBD2. V shed 3 bases, J shed 4 bases, and the junction held 0 bases outside the gene matches. Germline loops: CDR1 PRHDT, CDR2 FYEKMQ (reference sequence). The CDR3 length is 15 residues. The CDR3 here is CASSLTSGGTGELFF. CDR3 bases: TGTGCCAGCAGCTTGACTAGCGGGGGCACCGGGGAGCTGTTTTTT.

The table lists this clone with a few counts. This chain connects TRBV30 to TRBJ2-7; D is possibly TRBD1 or TRBD2 (5 bases each). The V gene's germline CDR1 is GTSNPN and CDR2 SVGIG (reference sequence). V dropped 5 bases and J dropped 3 bases, with 11 bases sitting between them. The CDR3 contains 12 residues. The CDR3 DNA reads as TGTGCCTGGGGGGGTGGATTCTACGAGCAGTACTTC. It encodes CAWGGGFYEQYF.

There are many counts of this clone. The CDR3 bases are TGCGCCAGCAGCTTGTTGTCTGGCGATGAGCAGTTCTTC. The encoded protein is CASSLLSGDEQFF. The chain combines TRBV5-1 with TRBJ2-1; no reliable D call. Germline V gene sequence: CDR1 SGHRS, CDR2 YFSETQ. V was cut by 1 base and J by 8 bases, with 10 bases left in between. The CDR3 covers 13 residues.

This clone qualifies as medium-sized. The genes are TRBV12-3 or TRBV12-4 and TRBJ1-2; TRBD1 might be the D (5 bases). V shed 1 base and J shed 5 bases, with 17 bases lying between them. There are 16 residues in the CDR3. The CDR3 sequence is CASSLGQQGGMYGYTF. In DNA form, the CDR3 reads TGTGCCAGCAGTTTAGGACAGCAAGGTGGGATGTATGGCTACACCTTC.

This clone was picked up a small number of times. This rearrangement joins TRBV6-1 to TRBJ2-7, with D maybe TRBD1 (5 bases). Germline CDR1 is MNHNS and CDR2 is SASEGT. The length of the CDR3 is 14 residues. V was cut by 6 bases and J by 6 bases, with 18 bases left in between. CDR3 DNA: TGTGCCAGCAGAATGACAGCCATGGTTCCCGAGCAGTACGTC. This encodes CASRMTAMVPEQYV.

Note on this clone: A read error may produce the germline difference seen at one junction end. The V call is TRBV9, the J call TRBJ1-2; perhaps TRBD1 as D (6 bases). The V gene's germline CDR1 is SGDLS and CDR2 YYNGEE. CDR3 size: 16 residues. The CDR3 DNA follows: TGTGCCAGCAGCGTAGGGTTGCGGGGACATAACTATGTCTACACCTTC. It is translated as CASSVGLRGHNYVYTF.

The V gene is TRBV6-2 or TRBV6-3, the J gene TRBJ1-2; TRBD1 is a possible D gene (6 bases). With 3 bases removed from V and 4 bases from J, the gap between germline ends came to 15 bases. Germline values: CDR1 MNHEY, CDR2 SVGEGT. There are 15 residues in the CDR3. CDR3 coding DNA: TGTGCCAGCAGTTATTCTAGGGGGTTCAGCTATGGCTACACCTTC. Translated, it gives CASSYSRGFSYGYTF.

This clone was detected many times. V gene TRBV10-3 combines with J gene TRBJ2-2; either TRBD1 or TRBD2 may fit D (5 bases each). CDR1 and CDR2 from the germline V gene are ENHRY and SYGVKD. The CDR3 has 13 amino acids. Trimming cost V 3 bases and J 9 bases, with 11 bases left between them. The CDR3 loop reads CAISERDPWELFF. CDR3 DNA sequence: TGTGCCATCAGTGAAAGGGACCCATGGGAGCTGTTTTTT.

The table lists this clone with a few counts. This rearrangement joins TRBV20-1 to TRBJ2-5; unclear D gene. CDR1 and CDR2 from the germline V gene are DFQATT and SNEGSKA (reference sequence). The CDR3 runs 11 residues. V dropped 6 bases and J dropped 5 bases, with 10 bases sitting between them. The CDR3 is CSAIWGETQYF. The CDR3 nucleotides read TGCAGTGCGATTTGGGGTGAGACCCAGTACTTC.

This clone occurred many times. The chain couples TRBV3-1 to TRBJ2-1; no clear D gene. The CDR3 spans 17 residues. Germline V lookup: CDR1 LGHDT, CDR2 YNNKEL (reference sequence). The germline V and J ends were trimmed by 4 bases and 9 bases, with 25 bases remaining between them. The CDR3 region is CASSPQDGPVISSEQFF. CDR3 sequence (DNA): TGTGCCAGCAGCCCCCAAGATGGGCCCGTTATTAGTAGTGAGCAGTTCTTC.

This clone was counted only a few times. The V gene is TRBV2, the J gene TRBJ1-1; 12 bases line up with TRBD1. The CDR3 has 17 amino acids. Losses at the gene ends were 7 bases for V and 1 base for J; bases not matched to a gene: 10. CDR1 SNHLY and CDR2 FYNNEI come from the germline V gene. The CDR3 DNA is TGTGCCAGCATCACGGACGGGACAGGGGGCGAGAACACTGAAGCTTTCTTT. This translates into CASITDGTGGENTEAFF.

At least ten counts were recorded for this clone. The chain links TRBV9 to TRBJ2-1; D is possibly TRBD2 (5 bases). Trimming cost V 5 bases and J 3 bases, with 9 bases left between them. Germline V lookup: CDR1 SGDLS, CDR2 YYNGEE. The CDR3 has 13 residues. This CDR3 reads CASSGESYNEQFF. CDR3 bases: TGTGCCAGCAGTGGGGAGAGCTACAATGAGCAGTTCTTC. The full variable domain, completed using reference TRBV9 and TRBJ2-1, is DSGVTQTPKHLITATGQRVTLRCSPRSGDLSVYWYQQSLDQGLQFLIQYYNGEERAKGNILERFSAQQFPDLHSELNLSSLELGDSALYFCASSGESYNEQFFGPGTRLTVL.

This clone was seen ten or more times. This sequence joins TRBV5-6 and TRBJ1-5; possibly TRBD1 for D (5 bases). In germline, CDR1 is SGHDT, CDR2 YYEEEE. There are 16 residues in the CDR3. V lost 2 bases and J lost 2, with 14 bases in between. This CDR3 is CASSFGGRLRNQPQHF. The CDR3 coding sequence is TGTGCCAGCAGCTTCGGGGGACGTCTTCGCAATCAGCCCCAGCATTTT.

The chain carries TRBV12-3 or TRBV12-4 and TRBJ2-1; 12 bases are a match to TRBD2. V lost 6 bases to trimming and J lost 0 bases; unmatched junction nucleotides: 9. This CDR3 is built from 18 residues. The CDR3 loop is CASSDGTSGYYSYNEQFF. The CDR3 DNA sequence: TGTGCCAGCAGCGACGGGACTAGCGGGTATTACTCCTACAATGAGCAGTTCTTC.

This clone was observed many times. This chain joins TRBV10-2 and TRBJ1-3; the D is unclear. Trimming cost V 9 bases and J 4 bases, with 4 bases left between them. Germline lookup yields CDR1 WSHSY and CDR2 SAAADI. The CDR3 has 10 residues. CDR3 in amino acids: CARGGNTIYF. In DNA form, the CDR3 reads TGCGCCAGGGGCGGAAACACCATATATTTT.

This clone was picked up many times. This chain connects TRBV11-3 to TRBJ2-3; D possibly corresponds to TRBD1 (6 bases). Per the germline V gene, CDR1 is SGHNT and CDR2 is YENEEA. This CDR3 is 17 amino acids long. Deletions cut 5 bases from V and 9 bases from J, with 27 bases between. The CDR3 sequence: CASSAALARGQRGTQYF. The CDR3 DNA reads as TGTGCCAGCAGCGCCGCCTTGGCTAGAGGACAGAGGGGAACGCAGTATTTT.